The 31 T cell receptor beta chains reported below all come from one sample, sequenced in a study of T cells in Graves' hyperthyroidism and ophthalmopathy. Researchers amplified the TCR beta CDR3 regions from RNA transcripts. HTBI primers drove first-round RT-PCR of the TCR CDR3. TCRdb re-derived calls from the multiplex PCR reads in MiXCR, one entry per CDR3 protein. Counted here are over 150,000 distinct CDR3 sequences, about a sixth occurring once; the ten biggest clones make up approximately 56%. The specimen was blood. All receptors come from a woman aged 50 to 65 with Graves' hyperthyroidism.

V and J are TRBV14 and TRBJ2-2; D may be TRBD2 (6 bases). The germline V gene has CDR1 SGHDN and CDR2 FVKESK. Trimming left V 8 bases short and J 0 bases short, with 19 bases between. CDR3 size: 17 residues. This CDR3 is CASGRTIVTSNTGELFF. In DNA form, the CDR3 reads TGTGCCAGCGGGAGGACTATCGTGACCTCGAACACCGGGGAGCTGTTTTTT.

V is TRBV11-2 and J is TRBJ1-1; perhaps TRBD1 as D (6 bases). This CDR3 has 15 residues. Germline CDR1 SGHAT, CDR2 FQNNGV. Trimming removed 5 bases from V and 3 bases from J, with 16 bases in between. The CDR3 loop is CASSRTKGQYTEAFF. CDR3 in DNA: TGTGCCAGCAGCCGAACCAAAGGACAGTACACTGAAGCTTTCTTT.

The V and J genes are TRBV6-5 and TRBJ1-1, with D hard to call. Germline lookup yields CDR1 MNHEY and CDR2 SVGAGI. There are 14 residues in the CDR3. Trimming shortened V by 2 bases and J by 0 bases, and 7 bases separated the two germline ends. This CDR3 reads CASSYGPVNTEAFF. CDR3 sequence (DNA): TGTGCCAGCAGTTACGGGCCGGTGAACACTGAAGCTTTCTTT.

The sample holds many counts of this clonotype. The V gene is TRBV3-1, the J gene TRBJ1-1, with D uncertain. The germline gives CDR1 LGHDT, CDR2 YNNKEL (reference sequence). V lost 0 bases, J lost 7 bases, and 9 bases lay in between. The CDR3 contains 13 residues. CDR3 nucleotide sequence: TGTGCCAGCAGCCAAGAACCCCGGATTGAAGCTTTCTTT. Translated, it gives CASSQEPRIEAFF.

Concerning this clonotype itself: As the CDR3 is not closed by the conserved phenylalanine or tryptophan, this likely results from a read error. This chain joins TRBV5-1 and TRBJ2-3; D might be TRBD2 (5 bases). CDR1 and CDR2 (germline): SGHRS, YFSETQ. Trimming cost V 7 bases and J 1 base, with 10 bases left between them. This CDR3 contains 13 residues. DNA for the CDR3: TGCGCCAGCGGGAGAATCGGCACAGATACGCAGTATTCT. It yields the protein CASGRIGTDTQYS.

This chain connects TRBV2 to TRBJ1-5; 8 bases fit TRBD1. The trim removed 6 bases at V and 6 bases at J, leaving 10 bases unmatched. CDR3 length equals 15 residues. Germline loops: CDR1 SNHLY, CDR2 FYNNEI. The DNA of the CDR3 is TGTGCCAGCAGGGGAGGACAGGGAGACGGTCAGCCCCAGCATTTT. Its protein is CASRGGQGDGQPQHF.

The table lists this clonotype with a few counts. This chain uses TRBV27 with TRBJ2-7; the D is unclear. In germline, CDR1 is MNHEY, CDR2 SMNVEV (reference sequence). This CDR3 region has 13 residues. Between the trimmed V and J ends, which lost 2 bases and 7 bases, there was a span of 12 bases. This CDR3 reads CASSLTTSFEQYF. The CDR3 DNA reads as TGTGCCAGCAGTTTAACGACAAGTTTTGAGCAGTACTTC.

There are many counts of this clonotype. The chain couples TRBV30 to TRBJ2-1; the match to TRBD2 covers 13 bases. Germline V gene data show CDR1 as GTSNPN and CDR2 as SVGIG (reference sequence). This CDR3 is built from 18 residues. Trimming cost V 0 bases and J 8 bases; bases outside gene matches: 13. CDR3 protein: CAWSVIELAGGQGDEQFF. CDR3 sequence (DNA): TGTGCCTGGAGTGTTATCGAACTAGCGGGAGGGCAAGGGGATGAGCAGTTCTTC.

This clonotype appeared many times. The rearrangement joins TRBV27 to TRBJ2-3; D call uncertain. V lost 2 bases, J lost 0 bases, and 15 bases lay in between. The CDR3 length is 17 residues. CDR1 MNHEY and CDR2 SMNVEV come from the germline V gene (reference sequence). CDR3 sequence: CASSLGSGFISTDTQYF. CDR3 nucleotide sequence: TGTGCCAGCAGTTTAGGGTCGGGTTTCATTAGCACAGATACGCAGTATTTT.

The chain carries TRBV6-5 and TRBJ1-2; D gene uncertain. CDR1 and CDR2 from the germline V gene are MNHEY and SVGAGI. V was clipped by 4 bases and J by 4 bases, with 13 bases between them. The CDR3 is made up of 14 amino acids. The DNA of the CDR3 is TGTGCCAGCAGTTCTGTCCCGGGATTCTATGGCTACACCTTC. Its translation: CASSSVPGFYGYTF.

This chain links TRBV29-1 with TRBJ1-2; D is undetermined. The CDR3 runs 18 residues. V was pared by 3 bases and J by 4 bases, with 27 bases between. Germline V lookup: CDR1 SQVTM, CDR2 ANQGSEA. CDR3: CSVDQKPGGDNSGYGYTF. The CDR3 DNA is TGCAGCGTTGACCAAAAACCGGGAGGAGATAACAGCGGCTATGGCTACACCTTC.

This clonotype was detected ten times or more. The chain is built from TRBV19 and TRBJ1-1; D is unclear. CDR3 length: 16 residues. Between the trimmed V and J ends, which lost 0 bases and 1 base, there was a span of 12 bases. Germline V CDR1 and CDR2: LNHDA, SQIVND (reference sequence). The CDR3 DNA reads as TGTGCCAGTAGTATAGATCGCGGTAAGGCGAACACTGAAGCTTTCTTT. This translates into CASSIDRGKANTEAFF.

This clonotype appeared many times. The chain combines TRBV29-1 with TRBJ2-7; D call uncertain. This CDR3 is built from 12 residues. Looked up from germline, CDR1 is SQVTM and CDR2 is ANQGSEA. V lost 4 bases and J lost 7, with 14 bases in between. Written as DNA, the CDR3 is TGCAGCGTTGCCGACGGGCGCGAGGAGCAGTACTTC. Translating it yields CSVADGREEQYF.

V gene TRBV5-1 combines with J gene TRBJ2-2; D is possibly TRBD1 (6 bases). The CDR3 loop spans 15 amino acids. Trimming left V 1 base short and J 1 base short, with 8 bases between. Germline CDR1 is SGHRS and CDR2 is YFSETQ. The CDR3: CASSLLTGNTGELFF. The CDR3 nucleotides are TGCGCCAGCAGCTTGTTGACAGGGAACACCGGGGAGCTGTTTTTT.

V gene TRBV29-1 combines with J gene TRBJ2-7; no reliable D call. This CDR3 has 16 residues. Trimming shortened V by 0 bases and J by 0 bases, and 15 bases separated the two germline ends. Germline V CDR1 and CDR2: SQVTM, ANQGSEA. The CDR3 sequence is CSVEEVWEGSSYEQYF. Written as DNA, the CDR3 is TGCAGCGTTGAAGAAGTGTGGGAAGGGTCCTCCTACGAGCAGTACTTC.

This clonotype showed up many times. This chain connects TRBV7-8 to TRBJ2-5; 7 bases are shared with TRBD1. Germline CDR1 reads SGHVS; CDR2 reads FQNEAQ. Unmatched junction bases numbered 14, after V lost 2 bases and J lost 5 bases. The CDR3 is 17 residues long. CDR3 bases: TGTGCCAGCAGCTTACTTCCCGTTCCCGACAGGGTCGAGACCCAGTACTTC. Amino acid sequence: CASSLLPVPDRVETQYF.

In this sample, this clonotype turned up a few times. The chain couples TRBV10-3 to TRBJ2-1, with D perhaps assigned TRBD1 or TRBD2 (5 bases each). Germline V CDR1 and CDR2: ENHRY, SYGVKD. Trimming took off 8 bases at V and 5 bases at J, with 16 bases between the two ends. This CDR3 comprises 14 residues. The CDR3 DNA reads as TGTGCCATCGGGGGAACCTCAGTCCACAATGAGCAGTTCTTC. Protein sequence: CAIGGTSVHNEQFF.

There are many counts of this clonotype. The chain combines TRBV29-1 with TRBJ1-2, with a weak D call TRBD1 (6 bases). The germline CDR1 and CDR2 sequences are SQVTM and ANQGSEA. CDR3 size: 12 residues. Between the trimmed V and J ends, which lost 6 bases and 1 base, there was a span of 9 bases. CDR3 DNA sequence: TGCAGCGTGAGGACAGATAACTATGGCTACACCTTC. Amino acids: CSVRTDNYGYTF.

The V and J genes are TRBV20-1 and TRBJ1-1; the D gene is possibly TRBD1 (6 bases). CDR3 length equals 13 residues. The germline V gene has CDR1 DFQATT and CDR2 SNEGSKA (reference sequence). V was shortened by 3 bases and J by 8 bases, with 16 bases between the two germline ends. DNA for the CDR3: TGCAGTGCTAGCTCTACAGGGACGTCGGAAGCTTTCTTT. Its protein is CSASSTGTSEAFF.

The chain uses TRBV10-2 and TRBJ1-2; 7 nucleotides match TRBD1. The V and J ends lost 0 bases and 2 bases, in that order; junction bases with no gene match: 6. The CDR3 spans 16 residues. Germline V lookup: CDR1 WSHSY, CDR2 SAAADI. As DNA, the CDR3 is TGCGCCAGCAGTGAGTCTCGATTGGGACAGAACTATGGCTACACCTTC. Translated: CASSESRLGQNYGYTF.

This clonotype came up many times. This chain uses TRBV24-1 with TRBJ2-1; 7 bases are shared with TRBD1. Germline values: CDR1 KGHDR, CDR2 SFDVKD. The ends lost 4 bases at V and 9 bases at J; junction bases unmatched: 5. This CDR3 is built from 13 residues. The CDR3 loop reads CATSERGLGEQFF. The CDR3 coding sequence is TGTGCCACCAGTGAGAGGGGGCTTGGTGAGCAGTTCTTC.

This clonotype was seen ten or more times. The V and J genes are TRBV10-2 and TRBJ1-5; 7 nucleotides align to TRBD1. Germline values: CDR1 WSHSY, CDR2 SAAADI. V lost 6 bases, J lost 1 base, and 6 bases stayed unmatched. The CDR3 runs 15 residues. CDR3 loop: CASSVGTASNQPQHF. DNA for the CDR3: TGCGCCAGCAGCGTGGGGACAGCCAGCAATCAGCCCCAGCATTTT.

This clonotype was recorded at least ten times. The chain joins TRBV2 to TRBJ2-7, with 13 bases identical to TRBD2. Germline CDR1 reads SNHLY; CDR2 reads FYNNEI. The CDR3 is made up of 13 amino acids. The junction had 4 bases not matched to a gene; V was cut back by 5 bases and J by 9 bases. The CDR3 DNA follows: TGTGCCAGCAGTCCCCGGACTAGCGGGAGGCAGTACTTC. This encodes CASSPRTSGRQYF.

At least ten counts were recorded for this clonotype. The chain couples TRBV7-9 to TRBJ2-1, with D perhaps matching TRBD1 (5 bases). This CDR3 contains 16 residues. The germline gives CDR1 SEHNR, CDR2 FQNEAQ (reference sequence). V gave up 2 bases and J gave up 6 bases, with 17 bases separating them. CDR3 amino acids: CASSLQGGQISNEQFF. CDR3 in DNA: TGTGCCAGCAGCTTACAGGGCGGCCAAATAAGCAATGAGCAGTTCTTC.

This clonotype came up a few times. V is TRBV6-2 or TRBV6-3 and J is TRBJ1-2, with no clear D. V lost 5 bases and J lost 8, with 15 bases in between. The V gene's germline CDR1 is MNHEY and CDR2 SVGEGT. The CDR3 spans 13 residues. The DNA for the CDR3 is TGTGCCAGCAGTGAGTCCAGTAGGTTGGGCTACACCTTC. It is translated as CASSESSRLGYTF.

The rearrangement uses TRBV9 and TRBJ1-6; D is uncertain. This CDR3 contains 16 residues. The V end lost 0 bases, the J end lost 0 bases, and 7 bases lay between the germline ends. Germline CDR1 and CDR2: SGDLS and YYNGEE. CDR3 loop: CASSVAGDSYNSPLHF. The CDR3 bases are TGTGCCAGCAGCGTAGCCGGTGACTCCTATAATTCACCCCTCCACTTT.

This clonotype was counted at least ten times. The chain is built from TRBV2 and TRBJ2-6; perhaps TRBD1 as D (6 bases). This CDR3 comprises 15 residues. The germline CDR1 and CDR2 sequences are SNHLY and FYNNEI. Between the trimmed V and J ends, which lost 10 bases and 1 base, there was a span of 14 bases. The DNA for the CDR3 is TGTGCCACGATCCCCCAGGGGTCTGGGGCCAACGTCCTGACTTTC. This gives the protein CATIPQGSGANVLTF.

Points on this clonotype: A read error may be the cause here, since a much bigger clone is one base away. The chain joins TRBV7-9 to TRBJ2-7; 9 bases are a match to TRBD1. After removal of 5 bases from V and 2 bases from J, the junction contained 10 bases not matched to a gene. There are 16 residues in the CDR3. Germline values: CDR1 SEHNR, CDR2 FQNEAQ (reference sequence). The CDR3 coding sequence is TGTGCCAGCAGCCCCTCGAAGGGGACAGGGACCTACGAGCAGTACTTC. It encodes CASSPSKGTGTYEQYF. Using reference TRBV7-9 and TRBJ2-7 for the parts outside the CDR3, the full variable domain is DTGVSQNPRHKITKRGQNVTFRCDPISEHNRLYWYRQTLGQGPEFLTYFQNEAQLEKSRLLSDRFSAERPKGSFSTLEIQRTEQGDSAMYLCASSPSKGTGTYEQYFGPGTRLTVT.

This sequence joins TRBV6-1 and TRBJ2-5; D is possibly TRBD1 (5 bases). V was shortened by 7 bases and J by 0 bases, with 12 bases between the two germline ends. Germline values: CDR1 MNHNS, CDR2 SASEGT. The CDR3 contains 14 residues. The CDR3 spells CASNRQSYQETQYF. The DNA of the CDR3 is TGTGCCAGCAACAGACAGAGCTACCAAGAGACCCAGTACTTC.

This clonotype appeared many times. The chain couples TRBV6-5 to TRBJ1-1; D ambiguous. Germline values: CDR1 MNHEY, CDR2 SVGAGI. Trimming removed 2 bases at V and 0 bases at J, with 4 bases between. This CDR3 comprises 13 residues. The CDR3 sequence: CASSYRVNTEAFF. The CDR3 DNA follows: TGTGCCAGCAGTTACCGAGTGAACACTGAAGCTTTCTTT.

V gene TRBV11-2 combines with J gene TRBJ2-4, with 7 bases aligning to TRBD1. The junction had 9 bases not matched to a gene; V was cut back by 5 bases and J by 8 bases. The CDR3 totals 14 residues. Germline V gene data show CDR1 as SGHAT and CDR2 as FQNNGV. CDR3 coding DNA: TGTGCCAGCAGCACAGGGGTAAGGAAACACATTCAGTACTTC. As protein: CASSTGVRKHIQYF.